The 31 T cell receptor beta chains reported below all come from one sample, sequenced in a study of blood T cells in healthy people across ages. Through a sample-barcoded 5' primer and a J-beta primer mix, a second PCR was run for roughly 6 to 12 cycles. One entry per CDR3 protein results from TCRdb running MiXCR on the 5' RACE reads. This table holds roughly 1,300,000 distinct CDR3 sequences, roughly 59% found once. Sequencing used blood. Source of these receptors: a man younger than 35 in good health.

This clonotype was observed a handful of times. The rearrangement uses TRBV4-3 and TRBJ2-7; TRBD1 aligns across 11 bases. The CDR3 totals 16 residues. The trim removed 0 bases at V and 1 base at J, leaving 2 bases unmatched. The germline V gene encodes CDR1 LGHNA and CDR2 YSLEER. The chain's CDR3 is CASSQEGTGGSYEQYF. The CDR3 DNA reads as TGCGCCAGCAGCCAAGAAGGGACAGGGGGTTCCTACGAGCAGTACTTC.

The chain has TRBV20-1 and TRBJ2-3; no reliable D call. From germline, CDR1 is DFQATT and CDR2 SNEGSKA (reference sequence). Trimming cost V 6 bases and J 1 base, with 8 bases left between them. The CDR3 has 12 residues. CDR3 sequence reads: CSASRRTDTQYF. The CDR3 region has the DNA TGCAGTGCGAGCAGGCGCACAGATACGCAGTATTTT.

The chain links TRBV5-1 to TRBJ1-1; TRBD1 is a possible D gene (5 bases). Trimming cost V 7 bases and J 4 bases, with 17 bases left between them. Germline-derived CDR1 and CDR2 are SGHRS and YFSETQ. This CDR3 has 14 residues. CDR3 protein: CASRYSVGPTEAFF. The CDR3 DNA reads as TGCGCCAGCCGCTATTCGGTGGGGCCCACTGAAGCTTTCTTT.

The CDR3 loop reads CSVEAPGPDYGYTF. For the CDR3, the DNA is TGCAGCGTTGAAGCCCCGGGACCGGACTATGGCTACACCTTC. This chain uses TRBV29-1 with TRBJ1-2; TRBD1 is a possible D gene (5 bases). In germline, CDR1 is SQVTM, CDR2 ANQGSEA. The CDR3 runs 14 residues. Trimming removed 1 base at V and 3 bases at J, with 12 bases between.

The rearrangement joins TRBV4-2 to TRBJ2-1; a possible D gene is TRBD2 (7 bases). The CDR3 is 16 residues long. Trimming stripped 3 bases from V and 2 bases from J, with 14 bases between. Germline V gene data show CDR1 as LGHNA and CDR2 as YNFKEQ. Here the CDR3 reads CASSHSRGAAYNEQFF. CDR3 sequence (DNA): TGTGCCAGCAGCCATAGCCGGGGGGCAGCCTACAATGAGCAGTTCTTC.

The chain combines TRBV25-1 with TRBJ1-2, with D hard to call. CDR1 and CDR2 (germline): MGHDK, SYGVNS. V lost 6 bases and J lost 2, with 13 bases in between. The CDR3 runs 14 residues. This CDR3 reads CASRMDGFNYGYTF. The CDR3 DNA is TGTGCCAGCAGGATGGACGGGTTCAACTATGGCTACACCTTC.

The CDR3 region is CASSVGAGGQNEQFF. For the CDR3, the DNA is TGTGCCAGCAGCGTAGGGGCGGGAGGGCAGAATGAGCAGTTCTTC. This chain connects TRBV9 to TRBJ2-1; TRBD2 agrees at 9 bases. The CDR3 extends over 15 amino acids. Per the germline V gene, CDR1 is SGDLS and CDR2 is YYNGEE. Trimming took 0 bases from V and 7 from J; bases not matched to a gene: 5.

This clonotype has a handful of counts. The chain joins TRBV19 to TRBJ1-2; D gene ambiguous. Trimming removed 4 bases at V and 6 bases at J, with 21 bases between. The CDR3 is made up of 16 amino acids. Germline-derived CDR1 and CDR2 are LNHDA and SQIVND (reference sequence). CDR3 protein: CASSNGLLEKSDGYTF. The CDR3 nucleotides read TGTGCCAGTAGTAACGGGTTACTCGAGAAATCTGATGGCTACACCTTC.

This clonotype appeared a few times. The chain employs TRBV6-5 and TRBJ2-2; a weak D match, TRBD1 (6 bases). Between the trimmed V and J ends, which lost 4 bases and 4 bases, there was a span of 7 bases. Germline CDR1 reads MNHEY; CDR2 reads SVGAGI. The CDR3 consists of 13 residues. The DNA of the CDR3 is TGTGCCAGCAGTTCGACAGGCACCGGGGAGCTGTTTTTT. Residues: CASSSTGTGELFF.

This chain links TRBV12-3 or TRBV12-4 with TRBJ2-5; TRBD2 matches at 9 bases. V trimming: 1 base; J trimming: 5 bases; junction bases outside the gene matches: 5. The CDR3 contains 15 residues. CDR3 in DNA: TGTGCCAGCAGTTTAGGACTAGCGGCCCCTGAGACCCAGTACTTC. Protein product: CASSLGLAAPETQYF.

The chain joins TRBV4-3 to TRBJ2-1; D is ambiguous. Per the germline V gene, CDR1 is LGHNA and CDR2 is YSLEER. The V end was cut by 3 bases, the J end by 6 bases, with 9 bases between. The CDR3 sequence is 13 residues long. CDR3 coding DNA: TGCGCCAGCAGCCACGGCGGCGTCAATGAGCAGTTCTTC. This translates into CASSHGGVNEQFF.

In this sample, this clonotype turned up a few times. The chain employs TRBV20-1 and TRBJ1-2; D remains ambiguous. Germline V gene data show CDR1 as DFQATT and CDR2 as SNEGSKA (reference sequence). The CDR3 is 13 amino acids. V lost 1 base, J lost 2 bases, and 8 bases lay in between. CDR3 protein: CSARALWNYGYTF. The CDR3 DNA reads as TGCAGTGCTAGAGCCTTATGGAACTATGGCTACACCTTC.

The chain links TRBV4-1 to TRBJ2-7; TRBD1 agrees at 11 bases. TRBJ2-5 explains the end of the DNA better; the J call may be wrong. The V gene's germline CDR1 is MGHRA and CDR2 YSYEKL. This CDR3 has 17 amino acids. CDR3 residues: CASSQDRRDRGFETQYF. CDR3 in DNA: TGCGCCAGCAGCCAGGACCGCCGGGACAGGGGGTTTGAGACCCAGTACTTC.

This clonotype turned up a few times. The chain employs TRBV20-1 and TRBJ1-2, with 7 bases that match TRBD1. Germline loops: CDR1 DFQATT, CDR2 SNEGSKA (reference sequence). The CDR3 contains 13 residues. V gave up 4 bases and J gave up 0 bases; unmatched junction bases: 2. As DNA, the CDR3 is TGCAGTGCTATTGGGACAGCTAACTATGGCTACACCTTC. Residues: CSAIGTANYGYTF.

The CDR3 protein is CASSPITRDTQYF. The CDR3 region has the DNA TGTGCCAGCAGCCCCATCACAAGAGATACGCAGTATTTT. The chain joins TRBV3-1 to TRBJ2-3; no reliable D call. V gave up 4 bases and J gave up 5 bases, with 10 bases separating them. This CDR3 is built from 13 residues. Per germline, CDR1 LGHDT and CDR2 YNNKEL (reference sequence).

This clonotype was counted only a few times. V and J are TRBV6-1 and TRBJ1-2; D perhaps matches TRBD1 (6 bases). Germline CDR1 and CDR2: MNHNS and SASEGT. V gave up 1 base and J gave up 8 bases, with 17 bases separating them. The CDR3 is 15 residues long. Here the CDR3 reads CASSEEFGGQSGYTF. Written as DNA, the CDR3 is TGTGCCAGCAGTGAAGAATTTGGGGGACAATCGGGCTACACCTTC.

The rearrangement links TRBV6-5 to TRBJ1-2; 8 bases are a match to TRBD1. Unmatched junction bases numbered 6, after V lost 4 bases and J lost 2 bases. The germline V gene has CDR1 MNHEY and CDR2 SVGAGI. The CDR3 totals 15 residues. The CDR3 spells CASSSPRQGNYGYTF. The DNA of the CDR3 is TGTGCCAGCAGTTCGCCCCGACAGGGGAACTATGGCTACACCTTC.

This clonotype was seen more than once but under ten times. The chain uses TRBV11-2 and TRBJ2-4; possibly TRBD1 or TRBD2 for D (5 bases each). The closer fit of TRBJ2-7 to the DNA end suggests the J call may be wrong. Looked up from germline, CDR1 is SGHAT and CDR2 is FQNNGV. The CDR3 spans 13 residues. Here the CDR3 reads CASSFGGSDEQYF. The CDR3 region has the DNA TGTGCCAGCAGCTTTGGGGGAAGCGACGAGCAGTACTTC.

This chain links TRBV29-1 with TRBJ2-1; a possible D gene is TRBD2 (5 bases). This CDR3 spans 13 amino acids. Germline loops: CDR1 SQVTM, CDR2 ANQGSEA. V was trimmed by 6 bases and J by 2 bases, leaving 11 bases between them. CDR3 coding DNA: TGCAGCGTCCTGACTAAAACCTACAATGAGCAGTTCTTC. Translating gives CSVLTKTYNEQFF.

This clonotype has only a few counts. This chain joins TRBV20-1 and TRBJ2-5; TRBD2 matches 8 bases. CDR1 DFQATT and CDR2 SNEGSKA come from the germline V gene (reference sequence). V shed 6 bases, J shed 6 bases, and the junction held 6 bases outside the gene matches. The CDR3 consists of 12 residues. DNA for the CDR3: TGCAGTGCGCAAGCGGGAGCAAAGACCCAGTACTTC. It yields the protein CSAQAGAKTQYF.

The CDR3 is CASSQTGGQGVADTQYF. As DNA, the CDR3 is TGTGCCAGCAGCCAAACGGGCGGGCAGGGGGTTGCAGATACGCAGTATTTT. The chain carries TRBV4-2 and TRBJ2-3; TRBD1 matches 7 bases. The V gene end was trimmed by 2 bases and the J gene end by 4 bases; junction bases not matched to a gene: 12. There are 17 residues in the CDR3. Germline V gene data show CDR1 as LGHNA and CDR2 as YNFKEQ.

Note on this clonotype: Germline is not matched at one junction end, which may reflect a read error. This rearrangement joins TRBV3-1 to TRBJ2-6, with D unresolved. This CDR3 comprises 22 residues. Germline V CDR1 and CDR2: LGHDT, YNNKEL (reference sequence). CDR3 nucleotide sequence: TGTGCCGGCAGCCAAGTCGGTGAAGGGCCCGCGTCTGAAACTGCTGGGGCCAACGTCCTGACTTTC. It yields the protein CAGSQVGEGPASETAGANVLTF.

This clonotype occurred a few times. The J gene is TRBJ2-3, the V gene TRBV25-1; D unresolved. V was trimmed by 7 bases and J by 2 bases, leaving 7 bases between them. Looked up from germline, CDR1 is MGHDK and CDR2 is SYGVNS. The CDR3 loop spans 12 amino acids. The CDR3 region is CASMFSTDTQYF. The CDR3 DNA follows: TGTGCCAGCATGTTTTCCACAGATACGCAGTATTTT.

The V gene is TRBV20-1, the J gene TRBJ2-1; D unresolved. The V gene's germline CDR1 is DFQATT and CDR2 SNEGSKA (reference sequence). Trimming took 3 bases from V and 5 from J, leaving 11 bases between them. CDR3 length: 13 amino acids. CDR3 protein: CSASSPNHNEQFF. The DNA for the CDR3 is TGCAGTGCTAGCTCCCCAAATCACAATGAGCAGTTCTTC.

This clonotype has just a few counts. The J gene is TRBJ2-5, the V gene TRBV29-1; 11 bases match TRBD1. CDR3 size: 13 residues. From germline, CDR1 is SQVTM and CDR2 ANQGSEA. V was pared by 7 bases and J by 11 bases, with 12 bases of the junction left unmatched. The CDR3 loop is CSGGTGGWNEQYF. The CDR3 nucleotides read TGCAGCGGCGGGACAGGGGGTTGGAATGAGCAGTACTTC.

The V call is TRBV7-9, the J call TRBJ2-5; 9 positions agree with TRBD1. The J call is in doubt because the DNA end fits TRBJ2-7 better. CDR1 is SEHNR, CDR2 FQNEAQ, per germline (reference sequence). This CDR3 spans 15 amino acids. The CDR3 region has the DNA TGTGCCAGCAGCTTAGAGGGGACAGGGAGGTACGAGCAGTACTTC. Encoded protein: CASSLEGTGRYEQYF.

V usage is TRBV7-2 and J usage is TRBJ1-2; D gene unclear. CDR3 size: 14 residues. Between the trimmed V and J ends, which lost 2 bases and 4 bases, there was a span of 11 bases. Per the germline V gene, CDR1 is SGHTA and CDR2 is FQGNSA. Here the CDR3 reads CASSLTAGAYGYTF. CDR3 DNA: TGTGCCAGCAGCTTAACTGCAGGCGCCTATGGCTACACCTTC.

The genes are TRBV20-1 and TRBJ2-3; 8 bases are a match to TRBD2. This CDR3 is 15 amino acids long. Trimming removed 6 bases from V and 2 bases from J; junction bases left unmatched: 10. Germline V CDR1 and CDR2: DFQATT, SNEGSKA (reference sequence). CDR3 sequence reads: CSARIAGRTTDTQYF. CDR3 sequence (DNA): TGCAGTGCCCGGATAGCGGGGCGAACCACAGATACGCAGTATTTT.

The sample holds a few counts of this clonotype. The V call is TRBV20-1, the J call TRBJ2-1; TRBD2 matches at 9 bases. There are 16 residues in the CDR3. Unmatched junction bases numbered 7, after V lost 3 bases and J lost 1 base. Germline loops: CDR1 DFQATT, CDR2 SNEGSKA (reference sequence). CDR3: CSASPVSGGSYNEQFF. CDR3 DNA: TGCAGTGCTAGTCCAGTTAGCGGGGGTTCCTACAATGAGCAGTTCTTC.

The rearrangement uses TRBV6-5 and TRBJ2-1, with D possibly matching TRBD2 (6 bases). From germline, CDR1 is MNHEY and CDR2 SVGAGI. Trimming removed 5 bases at V and 13 bases at J, with 15 bases between. This CDR3 contains 12 residues. CDR3 DNA sequence: TGTGCCAGCAGTCGCCCGGGGGACCAACAGTTCTTC. This gives the protein CASSRPGDQQFF.

This clonotype showed up just a few times. This chain joins TRBV16 and TRBJ2-7, with TRBD1 identical over 11 bases. The length of the CDR3 is 14 residues. V lost 8 bases to trimming and J lost 3 bases; unmatched junction nucleotides: 6. Germline CDR1 is KGHSY and CDR2 is FQNENV. The CDR3 loop reads CASAQGTGGYEQYF. CDR3 DNA: TGTGCCAGCGCACAAGGGACAGGGGGCTACGAGCAGTACTTC.